This T cell receptor (beta chain) was sequenced for a study of T-cell reconstitution after alpha-beta-depleted transplantation in children. In its sample, this clonotype was seen many times. Its antigen is not known. Construction of the TCRbeta library involved unique molecular identifiers. MiXCR, run by TCRdb on the PCR reads, gives a single entry per CDR3 protein. The data contain 450,000 to 600,000 distinct CDR3 sequences, over 9.5% of them singletons. Study-wide points: Reportedly, alpha-beta T cells present about two months post-transplant originated from several hundred expanded clones of graft origin.

V lost 2 bases, J lost 3 bases, and 9 bases stayed unmatched. There are 17 residues in the CDR3. From germline, CDR1 is LNHNV and CDR2 YYDKDF (reference sequence). The chain carries TRBV15 and TRBJ2-1; 8 bases line up with TRBD2. Source: PBMCs, taken before TCRalphabeta/CD19-depleted stem cell transplant. This clonotype originated in a child aged 2-15 years with inherited bone marrow failure, due to receive a stem cell transplant. CDR3 DNA sequence: TGTGCCACCAGCAGACCTCCCTCTAGCGGGCGCTACAATGAGCAGTTCTTC. Translating gives CATSRPPSSGRYNEQFF. The variable domain in full, with the rest retrieved from reference TRBV15 and TRBJ2-1, is DAMVIQNPRYQVTQFGKPVTLSCSQTLNHNVMYWYQQKSSQAPKLLFHYYDKDFNNEADTPDNFQSRRPNTSFCFLDIRSPGLGDTAMYLCATSRPPSSGRYNEQFFGPGTRLTVL.